The clone carrying this TCR beta chain was recorded a few times. The antigen is not known. The sample comes from a study of T cell responses to AZD1222 COVID-19 vaccine. The protocol was immunoSEQ multiplex PCR, while the TCRdb copy is restricted to in-frame clones and leaves out a portion. The data contain around 160,000 clones, about 90% of them seen just once; the ten biggest clones take up about 3.8%. Study-level results: Reports indicate that nearly half of spike-specific TCRs are directed at unmutated variant regions. Clonal diversity was possibly underestimated, and white British individuals and females predominated among donors. Elevations in Spike-specific TCR breadth and depth followed administration of two AZD1222 doses. Spike as a whole was targeted by vaccine-associated CD4 TCRs, dominant at 160-218 and 743-854.

This specimen was peripheral blood, taken 28 days after the second AZD1222 dose. The receptor's source is an adult who received the AZD1222 COVID-19 vaccine.

CDR3 DNA: TGTGCCAGCAGTGACATCTCAGCTGGGGGGACAGATACGCAGTATTTT. Translated: CASSDISAGGTDTQYF. The J gene is TRBJ2-3, the V gene TRBV6-4; TRBD2 might be the D (6 bases). Germline V gives CDR1 MRHNA, CDR2 SNTAGT. This CDR3 comprises 16 residues. With 2 bases removed from V and 3 bases from J, the gap between germline ends came to 15 bases.